The T cell receptor beta chain described here comes from a study of cytomegalovirus exposure and HLA in healthy donors. On this clone: The antigen is unknown.

With 60 Vbeta and 13 Jbeta primers, the PCR was carried out. Sequenced by immunoSEQ multiplex PCR; TCRdb stores in-frame clones only, minus some. The sample holds about 120,000 clones, roughly four fifths seen once. Study-level findings and limits: Most of the TCR beta V segments (in an earlier analysis) were productive either about 90% or about 30% of the time.

From germline, CDR1 is SQVTM and CDR2 ANQGSEA. This CDR3 is built from 15 residues. Trimming took 7 bases from V and 12 from J; bases not matched to a gene: 19. The TCR sequence derives from a man in his forties in good health and CMV-seronegative. Sequencing was performed on PBMCs. The rearrangement joins TRBV29-1 to TRBJ2-1, with 9 bases matching TRBD2. The CDR3 protein is CSAPGPAREGVRQFF. In DNA form, the CDR3 reads TGCAGCGCCCCCGGCCCGGCGCGGGAGGGCGTTAGGCAGTTCTTC.